Shown below are 16 T cell receptor beta chains from a single sample sequenced in a study of blood T cell repertoires in COVID-19. Some clones are missing from TCRdb's copy, which holds only in-frame ones; the method was immunoSEQ multiplex PCR. The data contain 350,000 to 550,000 clones, approximately 90% of them singletons. The sequenced sample was peripheral blood. These receptors were taken from a woman aged 25 to 45 with acute or convalescent COVID-19.

The V call is TRBV5-1, the J call TRBJ2-2, with 8 bases that match TRBD2. The CDR3 length is 17 residues. After removal of 0 bases from V and 2 bases from J, the junction contained 6 bases not matched to a gene. Germline V gives CDR1 SGHRS, CDR2 YFSETQ. The CDR3 coding sequence is TGCGCCAGCAGCTTGGCCAGGCTAGCGGGCAACACCGGGGAGCTGTTTTTT. Its translation: CASSLARLAGNTGELFF.

J is TRBJ1-4 and V is TRBV28; perhaps TRBD1 as D (6 bases). From germline, CDR1 is MDHEN and CDR2 SYDVKM. This CDR3 spans 16 amino acids. Trimming shortened V by 3 bases and J by 0 bases, and 11 bases separated the two germline ends. The CDR3 DNA follows: TGTGCCAGCAGTTTCCGGGACATCTCAACTAATGAAAAACTGTTTTTT. Its translation: CASSFRDISTNEKLFF. Full variable domain (outside the CDR3, taken from reference TRBV28 and TRBJ1-4): DVKVTQSSRYLVKRTGEKVFLECVQDMDHENMFWYRQDPGLGLRLIYFSYDVKMKEKGDIPEGYSVSREKKERFSLILESASTNQTSMYLCASSFRDISTNEKLFFGSGTQLSVL.

The chain has TRBV5-1 and TRBJ2-7; D remains ambiguous. The V end was cut by 0 bases, the J end by 3 bases, with 13 bases between. Germline V gene sequence: CDR1 SGHRS, CDR2 YFSETQ. The CDR3 extends over 15 amino acids. In DNA form, the CDR3 reads TGCGCCAGCAGCTTGGGTTCGTGGCAGATCTACGAGCAGTACTTC. Translating it yields CASSLGSWQIYEQYF.

The V call is TRBV6-6, the J call TRBJ2-1; 8 bases match TRBD2. CDR3 size: 15 residues. Germline lookup yields CDR1 MNHNY and CDR2 SVGAGI (reference sequence). The J segment lost 9 bases and the V segment lost 5 bases, leaving 12 bases of the junction unmatched. CDR3 protein: CASSDPGGAVSEQFF. For the CDR3, the DNA is TGTGCCAGCAGTGACCCCGGGGGGGCCGTTAGTGAGCAGTTCTTC.

The genes are TRBV5-1 and TRBJ2-7; TRBD1 aligns across 11 bases. Germline lookup yields CDR1 SGHRS and CDR2 YFSETQ. The CDR3 has 16 amino acids. Trimming at V came to 4 bases and at J to 7 bases, leaving 13 bases not matched to a gene. DNA for the CDR3: TGCGCCAGCAGCCCTCAATCCGGGACAGGGGGGCGAGAGCAGTACTTC. It yields the protein CASSPQSGTGGREQYF.

This sequence joins TRBV6-6 and TRBJ1-2, with a tentative D call TRBD1 (6 bases). V lost 5 bases and J 5 bases, leaving 27 bases between the germline ends. This CDR3 is built from 18 residues. Per germline, CDR1 MNHNY and CDR2 SVGAGI (reference sequence). DNA of the CDR3: TGTGCCAGCAGTCGGCTCGAAAATTCGGCAGGGGCTGGGTATGGCTACACCTTC. Translating gives CASSRLENSAGAGYGYTF.

The chain joins TRBV29-1 to TRBJ2-5; TRBD1 aligns across 11 bases. The CDR3 totals 13 residues. After removal of 6 bases from V and 5 bases from J, the junction contained 5 bases not matched to a gene. The germline V gene has CDR1 SQVTM and CDR2 ANQGSEA. Here the CDR3 reads CSVPDRGRETQYF. The CDR3 nucleotides are TGCAGCGTCCCGGACAGGGGGCGGGAGACCCAGTACTTC.

The chain carries TRBV6-6 and TRBJ2-1, with D tentatively TRBD1 (5 bases). CDR1 and CDR2 (germline): MNHNY, SVGAGI (reference sequence). This CDR3 spans 16 amino acids. V lost 6 bases and J 9 bases, leaving 24 bases between the germline ends. In nucleotides, the CDR3 is TGTGCCAGCAGCGATTATTTCGCCGCAGGGCTCGCTGAGCAGTTCTTC. This encodes CASSDYFAAGLAEQFF.

The rearrangement joins TRBV15 to TRBJ2-1; 7 positions agree with TRBD1. J gave up 4 bases and V 1 base, and 7 bases lay outside the gene matches. CDR1 is LNHNV, CDR2 YYDKDF, per germline (reference sequence). CDR3 length: 16 amino acids. CDR3 nucleotides: TGTGCCACCAGCAGAGTGATACAGGGGATGTACAATGAGCAGTTCTTC. Residues: CATSRVIQGMYNEQFF.

The chain recombines TRBV5-6 with TRBJ1-2; possibly TRBD1 for D (6 bases). The CDR3 sequence is 14 residues long. Germline lookup yields CDR1 SGHDT and CDR2 YYEEEE. Trimming cost V 0 bases and J 8 bases, with 14 bases left between them. CDR3 sequence: CASSLDRVEGGYTF. In DNA, the CDR3 is TGTGCCAGCAGCTTGGACAGGGTGGAAGGGGGCTACACCTTC.

V is TRBV5-1 and J is TRBJ2-7; no clear D. Germline V CDR1 and CDR2: SGHRS, YFSETQ. V lost 4 bases to trimming and J lost 2 bases, with 13 bases between them. The CDR3 is made up of 14 amino acids. CDR3 DNA sequence: TGCGCCAGCAGCATCAAGACGGGTACCTACGAGCAGTACTTC. Its protein is CASSIKTGTYEQYF.

The rearrangement uses TRBV4-1 and TRBJ1-2; the D is unclear. The germline V gene has CDR1 MGHRA and CDR2 YSYEKL. CDR3 length: 16 residues. V was trimmed by 0 bases and J by 0 bases, leaving 11 bases between them. CDR3 sequence: CASSQDELTANYGYTF. In DNA, the CDR3 is TGCGCCAGCAGCCAAGATGAGCTCACGGCTAACTATGGCTACACCTTC.

The chain joins TRBV3-1 (or the pseudogene TRBV3-2) to TRBJ2-3; the D gene is possibly TRBD2 (5 bases). V lost 4 bases, J lost 2 bases, and 13 bases lay in between. From germline, CDR1 is LGHDT and CDR2 YNNKEL (reference sequence). CDR3 size: 15 residues. The chain's CDR3 is CASSPPAGYTDTQYF. The CDR3 DNA is TGTGCCAGCAGCCCCCCGGCGGGTTACACAGATACGCAGTATTTT.

This rearrangement joins TRBV18 to TRBJ2-5, with 7 bases lining up with TRBD2. Germline CDR1 and CDR2: KGHSH and LQKENI. This CDR3 comprises 15 residues. J lost 1 base, V lost 3 bases, and 5 bases had no gene match. This CDR3 reads CASSPYSGGQETQYF. The CDR3 coding sequence is TGTGCCAGCTCACCTTATTCGGGGGGCCAAGAGACCCAGTACTTC.

This clone was recorded once. The V and J genes are TRBV5-1 and TRBJ1-5, with D perhaps TRBD1 (6 bases). CDR1 SGHRS and CDR2 YFSETQ come from the germline V gene. The CDR3 extends over 18 amino acids. Deletions cut 9 bases from V and 2 bases from J, with 27 bases between. The CDR3 is CATNGGHPGIRGNQPQHF. In DNA form, the CDR3 reads TGCGCCACCAATGGGGGACATCCCGGAATCAGGGGCAATCAGCCCCAGCATTTT.

This clone was detected only once. The V and J genes are TRBV3-1 (or the pseudogene TRBV3-2) and TRBJ2-1, with 10 bases that match TRBD1. With 5 bases clipped from V and 9 bases from J, the junction kept 7 bases outside the gene matches. The CDR3 covers 14 residues. The V gene's germline CDR1 is LGHDT and CDR2 YNNKEL (reference sequence). The CDR3 sequence is CASSGYGTGVEQFF. The CDR3 coding sequence is TGTGCCAGCAGCGGTTACGGGACAGGGGTTGAGCAGTTCTTC.